The rows below give T cell receptor beta chains drawn from one sample of a study of T cells after yellow fever vaccination. In TCRdb, the 5' RACE reads were re-called with MiXCR into one record per CDR3 protein. The sample holds tens of thousands of distinct CDR3 sequences; about 5% are singletons and the top ten take roughly 41%. The input for sequencing was CD8+ T cells sorted from PBMCs, taken 10 days after the yellow fever booster vaccination. These receptors were obtained from a man aged 25 to 40 who received the YFV17D yellow fever vaccine. Both conserved end residues are part of each CDR3. A D gene is named only where the DNA matches it firmly. Rows give clone size only sometimes, using once, few, many, or a class for an expanded clone.

V	size	D	J	DNA	CDR3
TRBV7-2	many	NA	TRBJ2-7	TGTGCCAGCAGCTCCCTTCAGAGCTCCTACGAGCAGTACTTC	CASSSLQSSYEQYF
TRBV20-1	NA	NA	TRBJ2-7	TGCAGTGCTACCCGGGACACATCCTACGAGCAGTACTTC	CSATRDTSYEQYF
TRBV15	many	TRBD2	TRBJ2-3	TGTGCCACCAGCAGTGGACTAGCGGGGTGGAGCACAGATACGCAGTATTTT	CATSSGLAGWSTDTQYF
TRBV20-1	few	NA	TRBJ2-2	TGCAGTGCTAGGGCGGCAGCTTCAAAGACGAACACCGGGGAGCTGTTTTTT	CSARAAASKTNTGELFF
TRBV5-6	NA	TRBD1	TRBJ2-7	TGTGCCAGCAGCCCCGGGACAGAATACGAGCAGTACTTC	CASSPGTEYEQYF
TRBV19	many	TRBD2	TRBJ2-1	TGTGCCAGTAGTATAGCCGCCCGAACTAGCGGGAACAATGAGCAGTTCTTC	CASSIAARTSGNNEQFF
TRBV27	many	TRBD2	TRBJ2-1	TGTGCCAGCAGTTTTGGGGACTACTCCTACAATGAGCAGTTCTTC	CASSFGDYSYNEQFF
TRBV5-1	many	TRBD2	TRBJ2-7	TGCGCCAGCAGCTTGGTTACTAGCGGGGGATACTACGAGCAGTACTTC	CASSLVTSGGYYEQYF
TRBV7-8	many	NA	TRBJ2-1	TGTGCCAGCAGCAACTACGGTAGCTCCTACAATGAGCAGTTCTTC	CASSNYGSSYNEQFF
TRBV18	many	NA	TRBJ1-1	TGTGCCAGCTCACCATCCTCGAACACTGAAGCTTTCTTT	CASSPSSNTEAFF
TRBV10-1	many	TRBD2	TRBJ2-1	TGCGCCAGCCCGGGACTAGCGGGAAGGAGCTCCTACAATGAGCAGTTCTTC	CASPGLAGRSSYNEQFF
TRBV29-1	many	TRBD1	TRBJ2-2	TGCAGCGTCGAAGGACAGGGGATGGTCGGGGAGCTGTTTTTT	CSVEGQGMVGELFF
TRBV20-1	many	NA	TRBJ2-1	TGCAGTGCTAGAGGACTGGGTGAGCAGTTCTTC	CSARGLGEQFF
TRBV2	many	TRBD2	TRBJ2-2	TGTGCCAGCAGCCGCGGACTAGCGGGAGACTGGGAGCTGTTTTTT	CASSRGLAGDWELFF
TRBV29-1	many	NA	TRBJ2-6	TGCAGCGTTGACGAAGGAACAGGGGCCAACGTCCTGACTTTC	CSVDEGTGANVLTF
TRBV7-9	many	TRBD1	TRBJ1-2	TGTGCCAGCAGCTTTTCCAGGGGGCAGGACTATGGCTACACCTTC	CASSFSRGQDYGYTF
TRBV12-3/TRBV12-4	many	NA	TRBJ2-2	TGTGCCAGCAGTTTTTTGGCCGGGGAGCTGTTTTTT	CASSFLAGELFF
TRBV28	many	NA	TRBJ2-2	TGTGCCAGCAGTTTCAGCGGGGAGCTGTTTTTT	CASSFSGELFF
TRBV9	many	NA	TRBJ1-2	TGTGCCAGCAGCGCTAACCAGGGAAAACAAGACTATGGCTACACCTTC	CASSANQGKQDYGYTF
TRBV19	many	NA	TRBJ1-1	TGTGCCACTTTGACAGGAAACACTGAAGCTTTCTTT	CATLTGNTEAFF
TRBV5-4	few	NA	TRBJ2-2	TGTGCCAGCAGCTTCGTCGGGAGTGTAACCGGGGAGCTGTTTTTT	CASSFVGSVTGELFF
TRBV7-9	few	NA	TRBJ1-1	TGTGCCAGCAGCTTCGGGAACACTGAAGCTTTCTTT	CASSFGNTEAFF
TRBV24-1	many	TRBD1	TRBJ2-1	TGTGCCACCAGTGCCCAACAGGGGGCCTTCAATGAGCAGTTCTTC	CATSAQQGAFNEQFF